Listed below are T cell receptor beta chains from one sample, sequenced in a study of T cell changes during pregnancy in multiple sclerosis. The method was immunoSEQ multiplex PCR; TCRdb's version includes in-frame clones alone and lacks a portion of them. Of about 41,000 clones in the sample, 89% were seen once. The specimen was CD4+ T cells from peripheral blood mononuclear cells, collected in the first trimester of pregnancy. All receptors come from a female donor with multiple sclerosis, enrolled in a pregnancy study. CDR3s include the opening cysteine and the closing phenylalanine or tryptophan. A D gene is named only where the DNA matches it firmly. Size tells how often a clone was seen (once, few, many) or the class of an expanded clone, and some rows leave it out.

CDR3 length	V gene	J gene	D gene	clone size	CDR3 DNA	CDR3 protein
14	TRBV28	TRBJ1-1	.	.	TGTGCCAGCAGTTCCAGGGAGGATCGCACTGAAGCTTTCTTT	CASSSREDRTEAFF
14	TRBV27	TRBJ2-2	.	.	TGTGCCAGCAGTCCCCTCGGTATTACCGGGGAGCTGTTTTTT	CASSPLGITGELFF
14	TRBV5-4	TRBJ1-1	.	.	TGTGCCAGCAGCGCTCCAGCAGGGGTTACTGAAGCTTTCTTT	CASSAPAGVTEAFF
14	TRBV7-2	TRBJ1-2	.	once	TGTGCCAGCAGCTCGAGCGGGGCCAACTATGGCTACACCTTC	CASSSSGANYGYTF
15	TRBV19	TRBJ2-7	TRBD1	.	TGTGCCAGTAGTATAGCTGCCCGACAGGGCTACGAGCAGTACTTC	CASSIAARQGYEQYF
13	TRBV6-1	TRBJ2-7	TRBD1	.	TGTGCCAGCAGTGAGGGTCCCAGGGGGGAGCAGTACTTC	CASSEGPRGEQYF
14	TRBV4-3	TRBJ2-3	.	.	TGCGCCAGCAGCCAAAGGGAGTGGATGGATACGCAGTATTTT	CASSQREWMDTQYF
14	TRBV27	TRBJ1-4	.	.	TGTGCCAGCAGTTTTGAGAGCCGCCCAGAAAAACTGTTTTTT	CASSFESRPEKLFF
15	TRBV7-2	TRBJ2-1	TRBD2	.	TGTGCCAGCAGTCAAGCGGGACCGTCCTACAATGAGCAGTTCTTC	CASSQAGPSYNEQFF
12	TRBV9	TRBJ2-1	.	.	TGTGCCAGCAGCGTAGGGGCGACTGAGCAGTTCTTC	CASSVGATEQFF
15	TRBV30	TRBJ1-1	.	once	TGTGCCTGGAGTGTTCTAAGAGGGCGCGTGACTGAAGCTTTCTTT	CAWSVLRGRVTEAFF
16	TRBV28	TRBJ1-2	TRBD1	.	TGTGCCAGCAGCCCCGACAGGGGTACGGGAAACTATGGCTACACCTTC	CASSPDRGTGNYGYTF
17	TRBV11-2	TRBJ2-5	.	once	TGTGCCAGCAGGGGAGGACAGGTCGGGGTAAGGCAAGAGACCCAGTACTTC	CASRGGQVGVRQETQYF
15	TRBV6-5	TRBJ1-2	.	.	TGTGCCAGCAGTATAGGACAGACTTTTCCTTATGGCTACACCTTC	CASSIGQTFPYGYTF
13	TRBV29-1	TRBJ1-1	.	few	TGCAGCGGCTTAGGGGGAGAGAACACTGAAGCTTTCTTT	CSGLGGENTEAFF
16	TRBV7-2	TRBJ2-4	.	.	TGTGCCAGCAGTCCACAGGGTAGTAGGGCCAAAAACATTCAGTACTTC	CASSPQGSRAKNIQYF
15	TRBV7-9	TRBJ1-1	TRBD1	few	TGTGCCAGCAGCCCCCCAGACAGGGTGAACACTGAAGCTTTCTTT	CASSPPDRVNTEAFF
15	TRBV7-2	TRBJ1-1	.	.	TGTGCCAGCAGCTTATCGCAGGGAGGGCAGACTGAAGCTTTCTTT	CASSLSQGGQTEAFF
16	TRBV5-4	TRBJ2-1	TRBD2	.	TGTGCCAGCAGCTACAACCTAGCGGGAGATTCAAGAGGGCAGTTCTTC	CASSYNLAGDSRGQFF
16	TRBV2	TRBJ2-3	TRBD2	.	TGTGCCAGCAGCCTGACTAGCGGGAGTCCAACAGATACGCAGTATTTT	CASSLTSGSPTDTQYF